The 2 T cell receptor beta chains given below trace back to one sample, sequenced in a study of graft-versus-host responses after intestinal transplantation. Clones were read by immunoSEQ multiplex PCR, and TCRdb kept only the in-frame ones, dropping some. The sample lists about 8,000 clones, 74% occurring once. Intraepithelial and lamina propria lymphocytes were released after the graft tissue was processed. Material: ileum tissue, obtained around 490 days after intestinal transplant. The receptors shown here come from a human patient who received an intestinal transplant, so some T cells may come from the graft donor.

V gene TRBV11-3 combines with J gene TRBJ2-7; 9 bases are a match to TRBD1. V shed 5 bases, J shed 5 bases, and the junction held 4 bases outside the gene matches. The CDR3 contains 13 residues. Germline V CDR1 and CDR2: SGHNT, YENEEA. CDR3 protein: CASSRQGENEQYF. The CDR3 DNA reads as TGTGCCAGCAGCCGACAGGGGGAAAACGAGCAGTACTTC.

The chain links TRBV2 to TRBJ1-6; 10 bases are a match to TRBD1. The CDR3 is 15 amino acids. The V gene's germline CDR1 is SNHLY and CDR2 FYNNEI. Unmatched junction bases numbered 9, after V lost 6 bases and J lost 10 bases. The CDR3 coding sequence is TGTGCCAGCAGAAAACCGGGACAGGGGCACTCACCCCTCCACTTT. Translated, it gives CASRKPGQGHSPLHF.